Listed here are 28 T cell receptor beta chains from one sample, sequenced in a study of Ad26.COV2.S vaccination and SARS-CoV-2 variants. Noted treatment: about 20 received Ad26.COV2.S at low or high dose, single or two shots; several received placebo; per-sample allocation not given. The samples date from day 63 after the first vaccine or placebo injection. The method was immunoSEQ multiplex PCR; TCRdb's version includes in-frame clones alone and lacks a portion of them. The sample carries 360,000 or so clones, about nine tenths recorded once. The sequenced sample was peripheral blood, obtained in a trial of Ad26.COV2.S vaccine versus placebo. The receptors originated from a person between 18 and 60 years old who received the Ad26.COV2.S COVID-19 vaccine or a placebo.

This clone appeared a single time. The CDR3 loop reads CASTIARRGLEQYF. Written as DNA, the CDR3 is TGTGCCAGCACGATCGCCCGGAGGGGGCTCGAGCAGTACTTC. The rearrangement joins TRBV5-8 to TRBJ2-7; D perhaps matches TRBD1 (7 bases). The CDR3 extends over 14 amino acids. Trimming took 6 bases from V and 6 from J, leaving 19 bases between them. The germline gives CDR1 SGHTS, CDR2 YDEGEE.

This chain uses TRBV11-2 with TRBJ1-1; TRBD1 aligns across 8 bases. This CDR3 spans 14 amino acids. Trimming took 5 bases from V and 8 from J; bases not matched to a gene: 10. CDR1 SGHAT and CDR2 FQNNGV come from the germline V gene. CDR3 nucleotide sequence: TGTGCCAGCAGCCCGATAACGGACAGGGCCGAAGCTTTCTTT. It specifies CASSPITDRAEAFF. Full variable domain (outside the CDR3, taken from reference TRBV11-2 and TRBJ1-1): EAGVAQSPRYKIIEKRQSVAFWCNPISGHATLYWYQQILGQGPKLLIQFQNNGVVDDSQLPKDRFSAERLKGVDSTLKIQPAKLEDSAVYLCASSPITDRAEAFFGQGTRLTVV.

This chain connects TRBV7-9 to TRBJ1-4; perhaps TRBD1 as D (6 bases). Trimming removed 5 bases from V and 0 bases from J, with 10 bases in between. From germline, CDR1 is SEHNR and CDR2 FQNEAQ (reference sequence). The CDR3 is 15 amino acids. CDR3 amino acids: CASSINRATNEKLFF. CDR3 in DNA: TGTGCCAGCAGCATTAACAGGGCAACTAATGAAAAACTGTTTTTT.

The chain carries TRBV28 and TRBJ1-2; D might be TRBD1 (6 bases). The germline V gene encodes CDR1 MDHEN and CDR2 SYDVKM. The V end lost 6 bases, the J end lost 5 bases, and 16 bases lay between the germline ends. The CDR3 runs to 14 residues. The CDR3 DNA is TGTGCCAGCAGAAAGACAGGAGGGGGATATGGCTACACCTTC. Protein: CASRKTGGGYGYTF.

The J gene is TRBJ2-4, the V gene TRBV6-5; TRBD1 might be the D (5 bases). Germline assignment: CDR1 MNHEY and CDR2 SVGAGI. The CDR3 runs to 15 residues. V lost 0 bases and J lost 5, with 11 bases in between. The CDR3 DNA reads as TGTGCCAGCAGTTACTCGGGCAGGGTAGAAAACATTCAGTACTTC. This sequence encodes CASSYSGRVENIQYF.

This chain joins TRBV18 and TRBJ2-2; 8 bases match TRBD2. The V gene end was trimmed by 5 bases and the J gene end by 0 bases; junction bases not matched to a gene: 8. The germline V gene encodes CDR1 KGHSH and CDR2 LQKENI. This CDR3 region has 17 residues. In nucleotides, the CDR3 is TGTGCCAGCTCAAGATTGGCGGGGGGAGCGAACACCGGGGAGCTGTTTTTT. This codes for CASSRLAGGANTGELFF.

This chain uses TRBV18 with TRBJ1-4; D gene ambiguous. CDR1 is KGHSH and CDR2 is LQKENI in the germline V gene. Trimming shortened V by 4 bases and J by 4 bases, and 10 bases separated the two germline ends. The CDR3 has 14 residues. This chain's CDR3 is CASSLGRSNEKLFF. DNA of the CDR3: TGTGCCAGCTCACTAGGCAGAAGTAATGAAAAACTGTTTTTT.

This clone occurred once. This chain joins TRBV25-1 and TRBJ2-7, with a possible D match to TRBD1 (6 bases). The germline gives CDR1 MGHDK, CDR2 SYGVNS. V was shortened by 5 bases and J by 3 bases, with 14 bases between the two germline ends. The CDR3 consists of 14 residues. The CDR3 DNA follows: TGTGCCAGCAGTCCCCCAGGGGATTTCTACGAGCAGTACTTC. Amino acids: CASSPPGDFYEQYF.

This chain uses TRBV2 with TRBJ1-1; D uncertain. The CDR3 length is 13 residues. V lost 2 bases to trimming and J lost 6 bases, with 10 bases between them. Germline CDR1 SNHLY, CDR2 FYNNEI. The CDR3 loop reads CASSEWNSPEAFF. The CDR3 DNA reads TGTGCCAGCAGTGAATGGAACAGTCCTGAAGCTTTCTTT.

This rearrangement joins TRBV6-2 or TRBV6-3 to TRBJ1-2, with 9 bases lining up with TRBD1. Germline CDR1 MNHEY, CDR2 SVGEGT. Trimming removed 2 bases from V and 3 bases from J; junction bases left unmatched: 4. The CDR3 is 15 residues long. The CDR3 spells CASSYIRTGDYGYTF. The CDR3, as DNA: TGTGCCAGCAGTTACATTAGGACAGGGGACTATGGCTACACCTTC.

The chain employs TRBV19 and TRBJ1-3, with D possibly being TRBD1 (6 bases). V dropped 7 bases and J dropped 2 bases, with 18 bases sitting between them. This CDR3 is 16 amino acids long. CDR1 and CDR2 (germline): LNHDA, SQIVND (reference sequence). In DNA, the CDR3 is TGTGCCAGTATCCTTCAGGAGGGGGAACCTGGAAACACCATATATTTT. This codes for CASILQEGEPGNTIYF.

The J gene is TRBJ2-7, the V gene TRBV20-1, with TRBD2 as a possible D gene (7 bases). The V gene lost 5 bases and the J gene lost 7 bases, with 9 bases spanning the gap. CDR3 size: 10 residues. The V gene's germline CDR1 is DFQATT and CDR2 SNEGSKA (reference sequence). The chain's CDR3 is CSAGGAEQYF. The CDR3 coding sequence is TGCAGTGCTGGGGGGGCGGAGCAGTACTTC.

This chain uses TRBV3-1 (or the pseudogene TRBV3-2) with TRBJ2-7; TRBD1 matches at 9 bases. V gave up 5 bases and J gave up 4 bases; unmatched junction bases: 9. The CDR3 has 15 residues. CDR1 and CDR2 (germline): LGHDT, YNNKEL (reference sequence). The CDR3: CASSFPGQGKYEQYF. In nucleotides, the CDR3 is TGTGCCAGCAGCTTCCCGGGACAGGGAAAGTACGAGCAGTACTTC.

This chain joins TRBV7-2 and TRBJ2-5; D ambiguous. Trimming stripped 2 bases from V and 3 bases from J, with 7 bases between. The CDR3 is made up of 13 amino acids. The germline CDR1 and CDR2 sequences are SGHTA and FQGNSA. The CDR3 region has the DNA TGTGCCAGCAGCTTAATGAGTAAAGAGACCCAGTACTTC. Protein sequence: CASSLMSKETQYF.

V usage is TRBV4-1 and J usage is TRBJ2-5, with D perhaps TRBD2 (6 bases). V lost 0 bases, J lost 5 bases, and 10 bases lay in between. Germline CDR1 reads MGHRA; CDR2 reads YSYEKL. The length of the CDR3 is 14 residues. The CDR3 reads CASSQDGLAETQYF. The CDR3 bases are TGCGCCAGCAGCCAAGATGGGCTAGCGGAGACCCAGTACTTC.

This sequence joins TRBV7-9 and TRBJ1-2; TRBD1 matches 9 bases. The CDR3 extends over 13 amino acids. Germline CDR1 and CDR2: SEHNR and FQNEAQ (reference sequence). Trimming at V came to 4 bases and at J to 8 bases, leaving 5 bases not matched to a gene. In DNA form, the CDR3 reads TGTGCCAGCAGCTCACAGGGGGCGCGAGGCTACACCTTC. It translates to CASSSQGARGYTF. The variable domain in full, completed from reference TRBV7-9 and TRBJ1-2, reads DTGVSQNPRHKITKRGQNVTFRCDPISEHNRLYWYRQTLGQGPEFLTYFQNEAQLEKSRLLSDRFSAERPKGSFSTLEIQRTEQGDSAMYLCASSSQGARGYTFGSGTRLTVV.

The chain carries TRBV2 and TRBJ2-3, with a weak D call TRBD1 (5 bases). The germline gives CDR1 SNHLY, CDR2 FYNNEI. The CDR3 runs 14 residues. Trimming cost V 6 bases and J 4 bases, with 14 bases left between them. The CDR3 DNA follows: TGTGCCAGCAGAAAACCCAGGGAAGCAGATACGCAGTATTTT. Residues: CASRKPREADTQYF.

The chain carries TRBV3-1 (or the pseudogene TRBV3-2) and TRBJ2-3, with D perhaps matching TRBD1 or TRBD2 (5 bases each). Germline values: CDR1 LGHDT, CDR2 YNNKEL (reference sequence). Between the trimmed V and J ends, which lost 2 bases and 2 bases, there was a span of 17 bases. CDR3 length: 17 residues. The CDR3 is CASSQPRKGEITDTQYF. CDR3 coding DNA: TGTGCCAGCAGCCAACCTAGGAAAGGGGAGATCACAGATACGCAGTATTTT.

In its sample, this clone was seen once. The chain has TRBV4-2 and TRBJ2-7, with 8 bases identical to TRBD1. The CDR3 has 15 residues. The V gene end was trimmed by 6 bases and the J gene end by 0 bases; junction bases not matched to a gene: 7. Looked up from germline, CDR1 is LGHNA and CDR2 is YNFKEQ. The chain's CDR3 is CASRRGQDSSYEQYF. The CDR3, as DNA: TGTGCCAGCAGGAGGGGACAGGACAGCTCCTACGAGCAGTACTTC.

The chain has TRBV7-2 and TRBJ1-2; possible D gene TRBD1, 5 bases. This CDR3 is 13 amino acids long. V was trimmed by 1 base and J by 4 bases, leaving 7 bases between them. CDR1 SGHTA and CDR2 FQGNSA come from the germline V gene. CDR3: CASSLDRTYGYTF. CDR3 coding DNA: TGTGCCAGCAGCTTAGACAGGACCTATGGCTACACCTTC.

This chain uses TRBV30 with TRBJ2-7, with TRBD1 identical over 7 bases. There are 14 residues in the CDR3. The germline CDR1 and CDR2 sequences are GTSNPN and SVGIG (reference sequence). Unmatched junction bases numbered 8, after V lost 4 bases and J lost 2 bases. CDR3 sequence reads: CAWTRQGLAYEQYF. CDR3 nucleotides: TGTGCCTGGACCCGACAGGGTTTGGCCTACGAGCAGTACTTC.

The chain links TRBV19 to TRBJ2-2; the D is unclear. Trimming removed 4 bases from V and 3 bases from J, with 12 bases in between. This CDR3 region has 15 residues. Per germline, CDR1 LNHDA and CDR2 SQIVND (reference sequence). The CDR3 nucleotides read TGTGCCAGTAGTAAAAAAAGGAGATACACCGGGGAGCTGTTTTTT. Its protein product is CASSKKRRYTGELFF.

This clone has more than one count but fewer than ten. The rearrangement links TRBV2 to TRBJ1-5; D call uncertain. This CDR3 is built from 11 residues. V shed 6 bases and J shed 6 bases, with 6 bases lying between them. Germline V gene data show CDR1 as SNHLY and CDR2 as FYNNEI. The DNA for the CDR3 is TGTGCCAGCAGCGATGGTCAGCCCCAGCATTTT. This encodes CASSDGQPQHF.

The V gene is TRBV7-8, the J gene TRBJ1-6; 8 positions agree with TRBD1. The V segment lost 5 bases and the J segment 7 bases; nucleotides outside the gene matches: 10. CDR3 length: 16 amino acids. In germline, CDR1 is SGHVS, CDR2 FQNEAQ. This CDR3 is CASSVRTGLGNSPLHF. CDR3 nucleotides: TGTGCCAGCAGCGTCCGGACAGGGCTAGGGAATTCACCCCTCCACTTT.

The chain recombines TRBV5-5 with TRBJ2-5, with TRBD1 matching 11 bases. The CDR3 covers 15 residues. From germline, CDR1 is SGHKS and CDR2 YYEKEE (reference sequence). V was clipped by 1 base and J by 3 bases; unmatched bases: 2. The CDR3 is CASSLLGQGEETQYF. The CDR3 bases are TGTGCCAGCAGCTTGTTGGGACAGGGGGAAGAGACCCAGTACTTC.

V is TRBV5-5 and J is TRBJ1-4, with 7 bases matching TRBD1. With V trimmed by 4 bases and J by 6 bases, 9 bases remained unmatched. CDR1 and CDR2 (germline): SGHKS, YYEKEE (reference sequence). The CDR3 has 15 amino acids. For the CDR3, the DNA is TGTGCCAGCAGCGCGGTGACAGGGAGTCATGAAAAACTGTTTTTT. Translated: CASSAVTGSHEKLFF.

This clone appeared many times. The chain combines TRBV5-1 with TRBJ1-5; 7 bases fit TRBD1. The CDR3 length is 15 residues. Trimming cost V 1 base and J 5 bases; bases outside gene matches: 6. The V gene's germline CDR1 is SGHRS and CDR2 YFSETQ. CDR3 in DNA: TGCGCCAGCAGCTTGTGGGGGACAGACGATCAGCCCCAGCATTTT. Its protein product is CASSLWGTDDQPQHF.

The chain links TRBV29-1 to TRBJ2-2, with TRBD1 matching 11 bases. The length of the CDR3 is 15 residues. The germline V gene has CDR1 SQVTM and CDR2 ANQGSEA. The V and J ends lost 7 bases and 4 bases, in that order; junction bases with no gene match: 8. The CDR3 DNA reads TGCAGCGCCCGGACAGGGGGCGCGGTCACCGGGGAGCTGTTTTTT. This codes for CSARTGGAVTGELFF.